These 11 T cell receptor beta chains were all obtained from the same sample, sequenced in a study of T-cell memory formation after mild COVID-19. MiXCR, run by TCRdb on the 5' RACE reads, gives a single entry per CDR3 protein. The repertoire holds about 350,000 distinct CDR3 sequences, with 20% to 25% as singletons. Input material: PBMCs or a T cell subset sorted from them (not recorded which). Receptors originate from a man between 18 and 35 years old who had mild COVID-19 (a few samples of this study predate the infection). Cell type and time point are not known.

There are a few counts of this clonotype. The chain recombines TRBV6-1 with TRBJ1-1; no clear D gene. The CDR3 covers 14 residues. CDR1 and CDR2 (germline): MNHNS, SASEGT. V was pared by 6 bases and J by 4 bases, with 15 bases between. The CDR3 sequence is CASRPNKAGTEAFF. In DNA, the CDR3 is TGTGCCAGCAGGCCGAACAAGGCAGGCACTGAAGCTTTCTTT.

The rearrangement links TRBV12-3 or TRBV12-4 to TRBJ2-3, with TRBD2 identical over 13 bases. V was pared by 6 bases and J by 4 bases, with 10 bases of the junction left unmatched. The CDR3 spans 17 residues. CDR3 nucleotide sequence: TGTGCCAGCAGCCCTGGACTAGCGGGGGATAGGGCAGATACGCAGTATTTT. This translates into CASSPGLAGDRADTQYF.

This clonotype showed up just a few times. The chain couples TRBV5-1 to TRBJ1-2, with D tentatively TRBD1 (5 bases). Germline V gene data show CDR1 as SGHRS and CDR2 as YFSETQ. The V end lost 0 bases, the J end lost 4 bases, and 13 bases lay between the germline ends. This CDR3 has 15 amino acids. CDR3 loop: CASSLEAGLVYGYTF. The CDR3 DNA reads TGCGCCAGCAGCTTGGAGGCAGGGCTCGTCTATGGCTACACCTTC. Complete variable domain (other parts from reference TRBV5-1 and TRBJ1-2): KAGVTQTPRYLIKTRGQQVTLSCSPISGHRSVSWYQQTPGQGLQFLFEYFSETQRNKGNFPGRFSGRQFSNSRSEMNVSTLELGDSALYLCASSLEAGLVYGYTFGSGTRLTVV.

This clonotype turned up a few times. The gene calls are TRBV28 and TRBJ2-7; TRBD2 is a possible D gene (6 bases). The CDR3 is 13 amino acids. Germline lookup yields CDR1 MDHEN and CDR2 SYDVKM. The V end lost 4 bases, the J end lost 1 base, and 8 bases lay between the germline ends. The CDR3 DNA reads as TGTGCCAGCAGTTCCGGGGGTTCCTACGAGCAGTACGTC. Translation: CASSSGGSYEQYV.

This clonotype came up a few times. J is TRBJ1-2 and V is TRBV7-9; D not certain. The CDR3 length is 10 residues. Germline V gives CDR1 SEHNR, CDR2 FQNEAQ (reference sequence). Trimming left V 1 base short and J 9 bases short, with 3 bases between. The chain's CDR3 is CASSLGRYTF. The CDR3 nucleotides are TGTGCCAGCAGCTTAGGCCGCTACACCTTC. Full variable domain (remainder filled in from reference TRBV7-9 and TRBJ1-2): DTGVSQNPRHKITKRGQNVTFRCDPISEHNRLYWYRQTLGQGPEFLTYFQNEAQLEKSRLLSDRFSAERPKGSFSTLEIQRTEQGDSAMYLCASSLGRYTFGSGTRLTVV.

The rearrangement uses TRBV27 and TRBJ1-2; 7 nucleotides match TRBD1. Losses at the gene ends were 5 bases for V and 7 bases for J; bases not matched to a gene: 4. The CDR3 covers 12 residues. Per germline, CDR1 MNHEY and CDR2 SMNVEV (reference sequence). In nucleotides, the CDR3 is TGTGCCAGCAGTAACAGGGGCGGTGGCTACACCTTC. This translates into CASSNRGGGYTF.

This clonotype came up a few times. The chain joins TRBV5-4 to TRBJ2-2, with D possibly matching TRBD2 (5 bases). Looked up from germline, CDR1 is SGHNT and CDR2 is YYREEE (reference sequence). The CDR3 spans 16 residues. Trimming cost V 6 bases and J 0 bases, with 15 bases left between them. In DNA form, the CDR3 reads TGTGCCAGCAACCCCACTGGAGGTGCGAACACCGGGGAGCTGTTTTTT. This codes for CASNPTGGANTGELFF.

In this sample, this clonotype turned up a few times. The V and J genes are TRBV7-9 and TRBJ2-2; 7 nucleotides agree with TRBD2. The CDR3 consists of 17 residues. The germline V gene has CDR1 SEHNR and CDR2 FQNEAQ (reference sequence). V gave up 5 bases and J gave up 4 bases; unmatched junction bases: 13. The CDR3 DNA is TGTGCCAGCAGCCGCCTGTGGGGAGGGGCCGGCACCGGGGAGCTGTTTTTT. This gives the protein CASSRLWGGAGTGELFF.

The V and J genes are TRBV20-1 and TRBJ2-1, with TRBD2 matching over 10 bases. The CDR3 sequence is 16 residues long. J was trimmed by 5 bases and V by 1 base; bases with no gene match: 8. Germline V CDR1 and CDR2: DFQATT, SNEGSKA (reference sequence). The CDR3 sequence is CSARVRAGGHNNEQFF. The CDR3 coding sequence is TGCAGTGCTAGAGTACGAGCGGGGGGGCATAACAATGAGCAGTTCTTC.

This clonotype was observed at least ten times. The chain employs TRBV20-1 and TRBJ2-5; tentatively, D is TRBD1 or TRBD2 (5 bases each). Trimming removed 4 bases from V and 5 bases from J, with 14 bases in between. Germline V lookup: CDR1 DFQATT, CDR2 SNEGSKA (reference sequence). The CDR3 has 13 amino acids. The CDR3 coding sequence is TGCAGTGCTAAGCGCCGGGGCGGGGAGACCCAGTACTTC. The encoded protein is CSAKRRGGETQYF.

This clonotype was recorded a few times. V usage is TRBV29-1 and J usage is TRBJ1-2; the D gene is possibly TRBD1 (5 bases). Trimming removed 8 bases from V and 4 bases from J, with 17 bases in between. CDR1 SQVTM and CDR2 ANQGSEA come from the germline V gene. This CDR3 region has 13 residues. CDR3 coding DNA: TGCAGCATCAATGGTGGGGCAGCCTATGGCTACACCTTC. Its translation: CSINGGAAYGYTF.